These T cell receptor beta chains were read from a single sample in a study of neurological immune-mediated disorders. Each CDR3 protein gets one entry after TCRdb re-called the 5' RACE reads with MiXCR. The profile covers about 50,000 distinct CDR3 sequences, with around a sixth appearing a single time and approximately 4% taken by the ten largest. The sequenced sample was PBMCs. Receptors were obtained from a man in his sixties in good health. Each CDR3 is given with its conserved first and last residue. A D gene is named only where the DNA matches it firmly. Clone size appears in some rows only: once, few, many, or a class for an expanded clone.

J gene: TRBJ1-6; V gene: TRBV9; D gene: -; clone size: -; CDR3 DNA: TGTGCCAGCAACGGGAGGGGCAGGGATAATTCACCCCTCCACTTT; CDR3 protein: CASNGRGRDNSPLHF
J gene: TRBJ2-7; V gene: TRBV6-5; D gene: TRBD2; clone size: -; CDR3 DNA: TGTGCCAGCAGACCTCTAGCGGGATCGGCCGAGCAGTACTTC; CDR3 protein: CASRPLAGSAEQYF
J gene: TRBJ2-7; V gene: TRBV12-3/TRBV12-4; D gene: TRBD2; clone size: many; CDR3 DNA: TGTGCCAGCAGACTAGCGGGATCCTACGAGCAGTACTTC; CDR3 protein: CASRLAGSYEQYF
J gene: TRBJ2-7; V gene: TRBV6-5; D gene: TRBD2; clone size: many; CDR3 DNA: TGTGCCAGCAGCCTGACTAGCAGCTCTTACGAGCAGTACTTC; CDR3 protein: CASSLTSSSYEQYF
J gene: TRBJ2-5; V gene: TRBV24-1; D gene: TRBD1; clone size: many; CDR3 DNA: TGTGCCACCAGTGATCCACAGGGGGGTGGCCAAGAGACCCAGTACTTC; CDR3 protein: CATSDPQGGGQETQYF
J gene: TRBJ1-1; V gene: TRBV29-1; D gene: TRBD1; clone size: few; CDR3 DNA: TGCAGCGTTGGGCCCAGGGGGCTTCCTGAAGCTTTCTTT; CDR3 protein: CSVGPRGLPEAFF
J gene: TRBJ2-7; V gene: TRBV7-9; D gene: -; clone size: many; CDR3 DNA: TGTGCCAGCAGCTTAACCTACGAGCAGTACTTC; CDR3 protein: CASSLTYEQYF
J gene: TRBJ1-1; V gene: TRBV5-6; D gene: TRBD1; clone size: many; CDR3 DNA: TGTGCCAGCAGCTCGTTGGACAGGGGAGCGAACACTGAAGCTTTCTTT; CDR3 protein: CASSSLDRGANTEAFF
J gene: TRBJ2-7; V gene: TRBV29-1; D gene: -; clone size: few; CDR3 DNA: TGCAGCGTTGAAGGGTTAGCTTCTACCTACGAGCAGTACTTC; CDR3 protein: CSVEGLASTYEQYF
J gene: TRBJ1-5; V gene: TRBV5-1; D gene: -; clone size: -; CDR3 DNA: TGCGCCAGCAGCTTGGGAGGGGGAAGCAATCAGCCCCAGCATTTT; CDR3 protein: CASSLGGGSNQPQHF